This T cell receptor beta chain was observed in a study of monozygotic twins with inflammatory bowel disease. Germline CDR1 reads KGHDR; CDR2 reads SFDVKD. The CDR3 contains 19 residues. TCRdb reprocessed the 5' RACE reads and reports one entry per CDR3 protein, with no DNA. The ten most abundant clones cover 2.8% of a sample with 150,000 to 200,000 distinct CDR3 sequences. Researchers collected 2 to 2.5 ml of blood per donor. Concerning this clonotype itself: No antigen is known for it.

Study-level results: Whereas healthy co-twins had higher TCRbeta diversity (inverse Simpson), IBD patients had lower diversity.

The rearrangement joins TRBV24-1 to TRBJ2-3; TCRdb proposes TRBD2, but this gene call is untestable without DNA. This clonotype was sampled from a human donor with ulcerative colitis or Crohn's disease, or a healthy co-twin of an affected twin (not recorded which). The source material was blood. The CDR3 protein is CATSGLAGATRASTDTQYF.